The rows below give T cell receptor beta chains drawn from one sample of a study of cytomegalovirus exposure and HLA in healthy donors. TCRdb's copy holds only in-frame clones and misses some; the assay was immunoSEQ multiplex PCR. The table includes some 200,000 clones, around 64% detected once. The sequencing sample was made of PBMCs. The receptors were gathered from a man aged 35 to 55 in good health and CMV-seropositive. CDR3s include the opening cysteine and the closing phenylalanine or tryptophan. The order of the fields is D gene, V gene, J gene, clone size, CDR3 protein, CDR3 DNA. The D gene is left open where the match is weak. The size of a clone is reported for some rows only, either as once, few or many, or as a class for expanded clones.

d_call: -
v_call: TRBV5-5
j_call: TRBJ2-3
clone_size: -
cdr3_aa: CASSLEAADGHTQYF
cdr3_nt: TGTGCCAGCAGCTTGGAGGCAGCCGATGGGCATACGCAGTATTTT

d_call: -
v_call: TRBV4-2
j_call: TRBJ1-5
clone_size: few
cdr3_aa: CASSQDWLGGVGSNQPQHF
cdr3_nt: TGTGCCAGCAGCCAAGATTGGTTGGGAGGGGTAGGGAGCAATCAGCCCCAGCATTTT

d_call: TRBD1
v_call: TRBV11-3
j_call: TRBJ2-7
clone_size: -
cdr3_aa: CASSPGQAYEQYF
cdr3_nt: TGTGCCAGCAGCCCGGGACAGGCTTACGAGCAGTACTTC

d_call: -
v_call: TRBV19
j_call: TRBJ2-7
clone_size: -
cdr3_aa: CASSIGISYEQYF
cdr3_nt: TGTGCCAGTAGTATCGGTATCTCCTACGAGCAGTACTTC

d_call: -
v_call: TRBV5-1
j_call: TRBJ1-1
clone_size: -
cdr3_aa: CASSPRGNTEAFF
cdr3_nt: TGCGCCAGCAGCCCTCGGGGGAACACTGAAGCTTTCTTT

d_call: -
v_call: TRBV5-6
j_call: TRBJ2-5
clone_size: -
cdr3_aa: CASSPGQRQETQYF
cdr3_nt: TGTGCCAGCAGCCCCGGACAGCGCCAAGAGACCCAGTACTTC

d_call: TRBD2
v_call: TRBV4-2
j_call: TRBJ2-7
clone_size: -
cdr3_aa: CASSQDPTSGGWAYEQYF
cdr3_nt: TGTGCCAGCAGCCAAGATCCAACTAGCGGGGGGTGGGCCTACGAGCAGTACTTC

d_call: -
v_call: TRBV6-5
j_call: TRBJ1-1
clone_size: -
cdr3_aa: CASSYSPRVLEAFF
cdr3_nt: TGTGCCAGCAGTTACTCTCCCAGGGTCCTTGAAGCTTTCTTT

d_call: -
v_call: TRBV6-5
j_call: TRBJ1-6
clone_size: few
cdr3_aa: CAIIDRSSYNSPLHF
cdr3_nt: TGTGCCATCATCGACCGGAGCTCCTATAATTCACCCCTCCACTTT

d_call: -
v_call: TRBV6-5
j_call: TRBJ1-1
clone_size: -
cdr3_aa: CASSATMGLRAFF
cdr3_nt: TGTGCCAGCAGTGCTACGATGGGCCTTAGAGCTTTCTTT

d_call: -
v_call: TRBV9
j_call: TRBJ1-2
clone_size: few
cdr3_aa: CASSALAASGGYTF
cdr3_nt: TGTGCCAGCAGCGCCCTGGCGGCCTCAGGGGGCTACACCTTC

d_call: TRBD2
v_call: TRBV19
j_call: TRBJ2-7
clone_size: -
cdr3_aa: CASSRVAGGPGEQYF
cdr3_nt: TGTGCCAGTAGTCGCGTAGCGGGGGGGCCTGGAGAGCAGTACTTC

d_call: -
v_call: TRBV18
j_call: TRBJ1-1
clone_size: -
cdr3_aa: CASSPSGGPQEAFF
cdr3_nt: TGTGCCAGCTCACCCTCCGGGGGTCCCCAGGAAGCTTTCTTT

d_call: TRBD2
v_call: TRBV5-1
j_call: TRBJ2-7
clone_size: -
cdr3_aa: CASSPLPRAGYYEQYF
cdr3_nt: TGCGCCAGCAGCCCCCTTCCACGAGCGGGATACTACGAGCAGTACTTC

d_call: -
v_call: TRBV5-5
j_call: TRBJ2-7
clone_size: few
cdr3_aa: CASSPLAGTYEQYF
cdr3_nt: TGTGCCAGCAGCCCGTTGGCAGGGACCTACGAGCAGTACTTC

d_call: -
v_call: TRBV19
j_call: TRBJ1-2
clone_size: -
cdr3_aa: CASSNTEYYGYTF
cdr3_nt: TGTGCCAGTAGTAATACAGAATACTATGGCTACACCTTC

d_call: -
v_call: TRBV4-1
j_call: TRBJ2-1
clone_size: -
cdr3_aa: CASSQGPEGHNEQFF
cdr3_nt: TGCGCCAGCAGCCAAGGGCCTGAGGGCCACAATGAGCAGTTCTTC

d_call: TRBD2
v_call: TRBV27
j_call: TRBJ2-7
clone_size: -
cdr3_aa: CASSFGSGGAREQYF
cdr3_nt: TGTGCCAGCAGTTTTGGTAGCGGGGGGGCTAGGGAGCAGTACTTC

d_call: -
v_call: TRBV5-1
j_call: TRBJ2-1
clone_size: -
cdr3_aa: CASSPDSAYNEQFF
cdr3_nt: TGCGCCAGCAGCCCGGACAGCGCCTACAATGAGCAGTTCTTC

d_call: TRBD1
v_call: TRBV7-3
j_call: TRBJ1-2
clone_size: -
cdr3_aa: CASSSNPGQGAEGYTF
cdr3_nt: TGTGCCAGCAGCTCTAACCCGGGACAGGGGGCAGAAGGCTACACCTTC

d_call: -
v_call: TRBV15
j_call: TRBJ1-3
clone_size: -
cdr3_aa: CATSRDRLSGSTIYF
cdr3_nt: TGTGCCACCAGCAGAGATAGGCTTTCGGGAAGCACCATATATTTT

d_call: TRBD1
v_call: TRBV5-1
j_call: TRBJ1-1
clone_size: -
cdr3_aa: CASSLAPDRAMNTEAFF
cdr3_nt: TGCGCCAGCAGCTTGGCCCCGGACAGGGCCATGAACACTGAAGCTTTCTTT

d_call: TRBD1
v_call: TRBV6-1
j_call: TRBJ1-6
clone_size: -
cdr3_aa: CASSVRDRGNSPLHF
cdr3_nt: TGTGCCAGCAGCGTCCGGGACAGGGGGAATTCACCCCTCCACTTT

d_call: TRBD1
v_call: TRBV2
j_call: TRBJ1-4
clone_size: few
cdr3_aa: CASSGDRGNEKLFF
cdr3_nt: TGTGCCAGCAGTGGGGACAGGGGTAATGAAAAACTGTTTTTT

d_call: TRBD1
v_call: TRBV5-4
j_call: TRBJ1-1
clone_size: -
cdr3_aa: CASSLAGQGSTEAFF
cdr3_nt: TGTGCCAGCAGCTTGGCCGGACAGGGGAGCACTGAAGCTTTCTTT

d_call: TRBD2
v_call: TRBV27
j_call: TRBJ2-1
clone_size: -
cdr3_aa: CASSAFGGGHDNEQFF
cdr3_nt: TGTGCCAGCAGTGCCTTCGGGGGGGGGCACGACAATGAGCAGTTCTTC